This TCR beta chain was identified during a study of cytomegalovirus exposure and HLA in healthy donors. PCR involved 60 Vbeta and 13 Jbeta primers. Sequencing used immunoSEQ multiplex PCR; TCRdb keeps in-frame clones, though not all of them. The data show approximately 90,000 clones, about 80% seen once. Healthy bone marrow donors formed the donor group. Worth noting for this clone: Its antigen is as yet unknown.

CDR3 size: 12 residues. CDR1 ENHRY and CDR2 SYGVKD come from the germline V gene. Trimming took 9 bases from V and 5 from J; bases not matched to a gene: 0. General study results and limits: Researchers reported that a few CMV-associated chains were confirmed in vitro as CMV antigen-specific.

The TCR was taken from a male donor in good health and CMV-seronegative. The J gene is TRBJ2-1, the V gene TRBV10-3; 11 nucleotides agree with TRBD2. The material sequenced was PBMCs. The CDR3 DNA reads as TGTGCCATGGGACTAGCGGACAATGAGCAGTTCTTC. Translation gives CAMGLADNEQFF.